This T cell receptor (beta chain) came from a study of blood T cell repertoires in COVID-19. Study as a whole: COVID-19 samples from acute and convalescent phases originated in the United States, Italy and Spain. PBMCs, B-cell-depleted T cells, or T cells provided the cDNA or gDNA that made up the material.

Germline-derived CDR1 and CDR2 are ENHRY and SYGVKD. V was shortened by 6 bases and J by 7 bases, with 13 bases between the two germline ends. This CDR3 is built from 13 residues. In the original analysis: Quantification of nucleated cells was approximated via reference gene primer amplification. Assay used: immunoSEQ multiplex PCR; TCRdb lists only in-frame clones, some missing. V, J and clone size were drawn from that table, and D and trimming were deduced from the DNA. The table shows some 370,000 clones, with about 89% occurring only once. This clonotype was sampled from a man aged 35 to 55 with acute or convalescent COVID-19. Sequenced: peripheral blood. V gene TRBV10-3 combines with J gene TRBJ2-1, with D perhaps matching TRBD2 (5 bases). This CDR3 reads CAIREAGRNEQFF. The CDR3 DNA reads TGTGCCATCAGGGAGGCGGGCCGTAATGAGCAGTTCTTC.